Presented here are 13 T cell receptor beta chains from one specimen sequenced in a study of shared clonotypes between healthy human individuals. Sequencing was performed with immunoSEQ multiplex PCR; in TCRdb, only in-frame clones are kept and a portion is missing. The sample consists of about 600,000 clones, roughly 95% of them appearing once. Only CD45RO-negative cells positively selected for CCR7 counted as naive CD8 cells, so terminally differentiated effector memory CD45RA+ cells were excluded. Specimen: naive CD8+ T cells sorted from blood. The receptors stem from a woman aged 25 to 39 in good health.

The chain is built from TRBV27 and TRBJ2-7, with D unclear. This CDR3 comprises 14 residues. The ends were cut back, 0 bases at V and 2 bases at J, with 8 bases in the middle. The germline gives CDR1 MNHEY, CDR2 SMNVEV (reference sequence). The CDR3 DNA follows: TGTGCCAGCAGTTTATCCGCAGGAACCTACGAGCAGTACTTC. Its translation is CASSLSAGTYEQYF.

The chain links TRBV7-9 to TRBJ2-3; the match to TRBD2 covers 8 bases. The CDR3 is made up of 15 amino acids. With 5 bases clipped from V and 6 bases from J, the junction kept 10 bases outside the gene matches. CDR1 and CDR2 (germline): SEHNR, FQNEAQ (reference sequence). In nucleotides, the CDR3 is TGTGCCAGCAGCCCAAGCCAGCGGGAGAGGGATACGCAGTATTTT. It specifies CASSPSQRERDTQYF. Full variable domain (remainder filled in from reference TRBV7-9 and TRBJ2-3): DTGVSQNPRHKITKRGQNVTFRCDPISEHNRLYWYRQTLGQGPEFLTYFQNEAQLEKSRLLSDRFSAERPKGSFSTLEIQRTEQGDSAMYLCASSPSQRERDTQYFGPGTRLTVL.

This chain connects TRBV13 to TRBJ2-7, with D uncertain. V lost 2 bases and J lost 6, with 11 bases in between. The CDR3 length is 13 residues. The germline V gene encodes CDR1 PRHDT and CDR2 FYEKMQ (reference sequence). The CDR3 region is CASSLSRSSEQYF. The CDR3 DNA follows: TGTGCCAGCAGCTTAAGCCGGAGTTCCGAGCAGTACTTC.

This clone was seen a handful of times. The J gene is TRBJ1-1, the V gene TRBV30; D gene uncertain. Germline V gives CDR1 GTSNPN, CDR2 SVGIG (reference sequence). V gave up 0 bases and J gave up 3 bases, with 11 bases separating them. The CDR3 contains 14 residues. The CDR3 coding sequence is TGTGCCTGGAGTGTATTGGGAGCAGACACTGAAGCTTTCTTT. Translation gives CAWSVLGADTEAFF.

This chain links TRBV30 with TRBJ2-2; 8 bases are a match to TRBD1. V shed 0 bases, J shed 6 bases, and the junction held 6 bases outside the gene matches. This CDR3 is built from 15 residues. Germline CDR1 GTSNPN, CDR2 SVGIG (reference sequence). CDR3 bases: TGTGCCTGGAGTGTATACGGGACAGGCCCCGGGGAGCTGTTTTTT. Its translation: CAWSVYGTGPGELFF.

The chain uses TRBV27 and TRBJ1-2, with D tentatively TRBD1 (6 bases). Trimming left V 3 bases short and J 3 bases short, with 11 bases between. Germline loops: CDR1 MNHEY, CDR2 SMNVEV (reference sequence). The CDR3 sequence is 14 residues long. The CDR3 loop reads CASSFVGAYYGYTF. The CDR3 DNA sequence: TGTGCCAGCAGTTTTGTGGGGGCCTACTATGGCTACACCTTC.

The table lists this clone with a count of one. The genes are TRBV14 and TRBJ2-1, with 12 positions matching TRBD2. The CDR3 loop spans 19 amino acids. V was clipped by 0 bases and J by 9 bases; unmatched bases: 15. In germline, CDR1 is SGHDN, CDR2 FVKESK. The CDR3 region is CASSQDEGLAGGLNSEQFF. In nucleotides, the CDR3 is TGTGCCAGCAGCCAAGATGAAGGGCTAGCGGGAGGGCTCAATAGTGAGCAGTTCTTC.

This sequence joins TRBV20-1 and TRBJ2-5; no definite D call. Judging by the DNA end, TRBJ2-7 fits better; the J call may be wrong. The CDR3 is 11 amino acids. Germline CDR1 DFQATT, CDR2 SNEGSKA (reference sequence). The CDR3 protein is CSAYESYEQYF. The CDR3 DNA sequence: TGCAGTGCTTACGAATCCTACGAGCAGTACTTC.

This clone was seen once. The chain combines TRBV5-6 with TRBJ2-1; TRBD2 matches at 12 bases. Germline V gene data show CDR1 as SGHDT and CDR2 as YYEEEE. There are 16 residues in the CDR3. V was clipped by 0 bases and J by 9 bases; unmatched bases: 7. CDR3 DNA: TGTGCCAGCAGCTTGGATGGACTAGCGGGAATAGCTGAGCAGTTCTTC. Its protein is CASSLDGLAGIAEQFF.

The V gene is TRBV9, the J gene TRBJ1-1, with D uncertain. Germline lookup yields CDR1 SGDLS and CDR2 YYNGEE. The CDR3 consists of 13 residues. Trimming took off 6 bases at V and 4 bases at J, with 13 bases between the two ends. In nucleotides, the CDR3 is TGTGCCAGCACCTTATTGGTTGGCACTGAAGCTTTCTTT. Translation gives CASTLLVGTEAFF.

This chain uses TRBV27 with TRBJ1-1; the D gene is possibly TRBD1 (5 bases). CDR1 is MNHEY, CDR2 SMNVEV, per germline (reference sequence). CDR3 length: 12 amino acids. Trimming shortened V by 4 bases and J by 12 bases, and 15 bases separated the two germline ends. This CDR3 reads CASSSYRSAPFF. The CDR3 nucleotides are TGTGCCAGCAGTTCGTACAGGTCTGCGCCTTTCTTT.

Only one count was recorded for this clone. The chain couples TRBV2 to TRBJ2-7; 13 bases map to TRBD2. Germline-derived CDR1 and CDR2 are SNHLY and FYNNEI. V lost 3 bases and J lost 6; bases outside the gene matches: 11. The length of the CDR3 is 17 residues. CDR3: CASSDGTSGDSLAEQYF. As DNA, the CDR3 is TGTGCCAGCAGTGACGGGACTAGCGGGGACTCACTGGCCGAGCAGTACTTC.

The chain recombines TRBV10-2 with TRBJ1-1; D perhaps matches TRBD1 (6 bases). The CDR3 runs 13 residues. Germline values: CDR1 WSHSY, CDR2 SAAADI. The ends were cut back, 6 bases at V and 5 bases at J, with 13 bases in the middle. The DNA for the CDR3 is TGCGCCAGCAGAGTGGGGGCAGGAACTGAAGCTTTCTTT. The encoded protein is CASRVGAGTEAFF.